This TCR beta chain was sequenced in a study of T cell responses to AZD1222 COVID-19 vaccine. The study's findings and limits: At baseline, just a handful of AZD1222 recipients tested seropositive. Researchers report vaccine-associated CD4 TCRs spanning spike, with dominance at 160-218 and 743-854. Reportedly, nearly half of unique spike TCRs recognized epitopes outside B.1.351/B.1.1.7 mutations.

As to this clone: Its specificity is not known.

The germline V and J ends were trimmed by 6 bases and 3 bases, with 15 bases remaining between them. From germline, CDR1 is LNHDA and CDR2 SQIVND (reference sequence). This CDR3 contains 14 residues. The method was immunoSEQ multiplex PCR; TCRdb's version includes in-frame clones alone and lacks a portion of them. Of 150,000 to 200,000 clones listed, roughly 90% are singletons. The receptor was derived from an adult in good health. This chain uses TRBV19 with TRBJ2-7; D possibly uses TRBD1 or TRBD2 (5 bases each). This specimen consisted of peripheral blood, obtained on day 0 of AZD1222 vaccination. The CDR3 sequence is CASRPRDRSYEQYF. The DNA of the CDR3 is TGTGCCAGTAGACCCAGGGACCGCAGCTACGAGCAGTACTTC.